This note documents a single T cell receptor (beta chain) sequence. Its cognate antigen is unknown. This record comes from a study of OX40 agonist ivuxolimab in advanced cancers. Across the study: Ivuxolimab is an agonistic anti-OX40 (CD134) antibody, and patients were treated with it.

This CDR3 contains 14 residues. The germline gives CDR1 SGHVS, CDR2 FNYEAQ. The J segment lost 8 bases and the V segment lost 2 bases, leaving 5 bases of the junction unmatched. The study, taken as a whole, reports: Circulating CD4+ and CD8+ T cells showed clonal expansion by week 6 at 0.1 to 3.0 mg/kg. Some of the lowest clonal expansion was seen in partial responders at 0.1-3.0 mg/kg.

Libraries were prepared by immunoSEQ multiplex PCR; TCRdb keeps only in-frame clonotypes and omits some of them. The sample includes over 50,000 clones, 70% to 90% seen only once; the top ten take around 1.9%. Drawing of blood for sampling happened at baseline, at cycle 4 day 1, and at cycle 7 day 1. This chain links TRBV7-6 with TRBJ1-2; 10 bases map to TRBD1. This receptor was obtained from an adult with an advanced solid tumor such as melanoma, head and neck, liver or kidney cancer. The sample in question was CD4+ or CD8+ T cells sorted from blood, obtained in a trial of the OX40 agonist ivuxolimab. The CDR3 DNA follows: TGTGCCAGCAGCTTATCGGGGACAGGGGACGGCTACACCTTC. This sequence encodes CASSLSGTGDGYTF.